These 6 T cell receptor beta chains share one sample of origin, sequenced in a study of T cells in Graves' hyperthyroidism and ophthalmopathy. Amplified TCR beta CDR3 regions derived from RNA transcripts. TCR CDR3 underwent first-round RT-PCR with the HTBI primer set. Each CDR3 protein is one row after TCRdb ran MiXCR on the multiplex PCR reads. The table includes approximately 270,000 distinct CDR3 sequences, roughly 15% detected once. The sample comprised blood. The source is a woman aged 40-49 years with Graves' hyperthyroidism that later progressed to Graves' ophthalmopathy.

This clonotype was seen at least ten times. This sequence joins TRBV27 and TRBJ2-3; D not certain. Germline CDR1 and CDR2: MNHEY and SMNVEV (reference sequence). CDR3 length equals 16 residues. Trimming stripped 3 bases from V and 1 base from J, with 14 bases between. This CDR3 is CASSLRPGARTDTQYF. The CDR3 DNA sequence: TGTGCCAGCAGTTTGCGGCCAGGTGCTCGCACAGATACGCAGTATTTT.

This clonotype has just a few counts. The CDR3 protein is CASSVLVTYNEQFF. CDR3 nucleotides: TGTGCCAGCAGTGTACTAGTGACCTACAATGAGCAGTTCTTC. This rearrangement joins TRBV6-1 to TRBJ2-1; possible D gene TRBD2, 5 bases. Germline values: CDR1 MNHNS, CDR2 SASEGT. This CDR3 has 14 residues. Trimming cost V 4 bases and J 2 bases, with 9 bases left between them.

This clonotype was picked up many times. This chain connects TRBV29-1 to TRBJ1-1; possibly TRBD1 for D (6 bases). V lost 6 bases and J 2 bases, leaving 19 bases between the germline ends. CDR1 and CDR2 (germline): SQVTM, ANQGSEA. The CDR3 loop spans 15 amino acids. CDR3 DNA sequence: TGCAGCGTCGAGCCGGTCACAGGGTTTAACACTGAAGCTTTCTTT. It codes for CSVEPVTGFNTEAFF.

In its sample, this clonotype was seen many times. The V gene is TRBV3-1, the J gene TRBJ1-1; TRBD1 aligns across 7 bases. Losses at the gene ends were 4 bases for V and 11 bases for J; bases not matched to a gene: 13. Germline loops: CDR1 LGHDT, CDR2 YNNKEL (reference sequence). The length of the CDR3 is 14 residues. The CDR3 reads CASSRQGRESEAFF. In nucleotides, the CDR3 is TGTGCCAGCAGCCGACAGGGTCGAGAGAGTGAGGCTTTCTTT.

The V and J genes are TRBV30 and TRBJ1-5; possible D gene TRBD1, 5 bases. Between the trimmed V and J ends, which lost 0 bases and 7 bases, there was a span of 10 bases. The CDR3 has 13 amino acids. Germline lookup yields CDR1 GTSNPN and CDR2 SVGIG (reference sequence). CDR3 in DNA: TGTGCCTGGAGTGTAACCGGGGACCAGCCCCAGCATTTT. Its translation: CAWSVTGDQPQHF. Filled out from reference TRBV30 and TRBJ1-5, the complete variable domain reads SQTIHQWPATLVQPVGSPLSLECTVEGTSNPNLYWYRQAAGRGLQLLFYSVGIGQISSEVPQNLSASRPQDRQFILSSKKLLLSDSGFYLCAWSVTGDQPQHFGDGTRLSIL.

This clonotype was found a few times. The chain carries TRBV20-1 and TRBJ1-6; D is ambiguous. Trimming cost V 4 bases and J 6 bases, with 13 bases left between them. Germline loops: CDR1 DFQATT, CDR2 SNEGSKA (reference sequence). This CDR3 is built from 14 residues. For the CDR3, the DNA is TGCAGTGCTATATCTCTTGGGTGTAATTCACCCCTCCACTTT. Translation: CSAISLGCNSPLHF.